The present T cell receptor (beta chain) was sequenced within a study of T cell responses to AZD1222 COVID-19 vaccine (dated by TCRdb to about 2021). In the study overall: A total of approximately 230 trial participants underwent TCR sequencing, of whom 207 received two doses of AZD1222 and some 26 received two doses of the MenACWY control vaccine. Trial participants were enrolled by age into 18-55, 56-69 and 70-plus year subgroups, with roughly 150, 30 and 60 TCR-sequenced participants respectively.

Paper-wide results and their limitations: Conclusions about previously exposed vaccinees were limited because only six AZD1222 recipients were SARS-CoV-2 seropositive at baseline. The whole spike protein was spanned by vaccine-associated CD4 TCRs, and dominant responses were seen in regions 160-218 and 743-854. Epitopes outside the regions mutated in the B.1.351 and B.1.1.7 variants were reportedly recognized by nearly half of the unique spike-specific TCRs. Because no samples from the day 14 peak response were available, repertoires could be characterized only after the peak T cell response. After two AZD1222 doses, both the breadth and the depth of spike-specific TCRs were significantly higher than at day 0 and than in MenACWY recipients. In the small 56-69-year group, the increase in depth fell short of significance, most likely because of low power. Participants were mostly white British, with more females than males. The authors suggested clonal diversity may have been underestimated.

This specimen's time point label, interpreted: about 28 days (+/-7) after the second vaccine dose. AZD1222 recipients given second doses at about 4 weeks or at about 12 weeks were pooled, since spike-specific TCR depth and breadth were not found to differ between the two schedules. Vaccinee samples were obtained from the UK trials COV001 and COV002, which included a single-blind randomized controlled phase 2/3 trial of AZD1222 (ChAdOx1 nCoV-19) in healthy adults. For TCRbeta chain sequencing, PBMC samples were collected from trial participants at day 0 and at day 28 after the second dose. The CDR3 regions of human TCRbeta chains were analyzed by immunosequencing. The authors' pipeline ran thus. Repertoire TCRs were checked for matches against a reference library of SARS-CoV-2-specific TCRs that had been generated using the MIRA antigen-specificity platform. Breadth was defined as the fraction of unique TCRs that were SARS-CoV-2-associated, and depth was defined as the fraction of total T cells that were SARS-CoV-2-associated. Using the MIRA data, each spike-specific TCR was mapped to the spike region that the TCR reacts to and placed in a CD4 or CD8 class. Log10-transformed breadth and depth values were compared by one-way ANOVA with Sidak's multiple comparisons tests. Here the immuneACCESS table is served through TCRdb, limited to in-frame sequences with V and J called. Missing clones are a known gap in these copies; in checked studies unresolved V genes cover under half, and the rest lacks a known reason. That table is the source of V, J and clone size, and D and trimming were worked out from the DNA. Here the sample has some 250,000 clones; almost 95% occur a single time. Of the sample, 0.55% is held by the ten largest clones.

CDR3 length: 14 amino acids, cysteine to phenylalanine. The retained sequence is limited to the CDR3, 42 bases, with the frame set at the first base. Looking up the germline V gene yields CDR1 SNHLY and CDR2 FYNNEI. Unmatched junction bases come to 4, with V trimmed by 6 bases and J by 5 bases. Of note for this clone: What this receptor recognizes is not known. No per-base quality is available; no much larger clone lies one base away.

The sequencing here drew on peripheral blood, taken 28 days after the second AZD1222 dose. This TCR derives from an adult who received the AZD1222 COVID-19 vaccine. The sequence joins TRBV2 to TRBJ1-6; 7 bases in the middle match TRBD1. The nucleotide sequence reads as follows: TGTGCCAGCAGGGTGACAGGGAATAATTCACCCCTCCACTTT. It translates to CASRVTGNNSPLHF. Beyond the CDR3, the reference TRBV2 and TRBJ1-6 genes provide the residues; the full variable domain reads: EPEVTQTPSHQVTQMGQEVILRCVPISNHLYFYWYRQILGQKVEFLVSFYNNEISEKSEIFDDQFSVERPDGSNFTLKIRSTKLEDSAMYFCASRVTGNNSPLHFGNGTRLTVT.